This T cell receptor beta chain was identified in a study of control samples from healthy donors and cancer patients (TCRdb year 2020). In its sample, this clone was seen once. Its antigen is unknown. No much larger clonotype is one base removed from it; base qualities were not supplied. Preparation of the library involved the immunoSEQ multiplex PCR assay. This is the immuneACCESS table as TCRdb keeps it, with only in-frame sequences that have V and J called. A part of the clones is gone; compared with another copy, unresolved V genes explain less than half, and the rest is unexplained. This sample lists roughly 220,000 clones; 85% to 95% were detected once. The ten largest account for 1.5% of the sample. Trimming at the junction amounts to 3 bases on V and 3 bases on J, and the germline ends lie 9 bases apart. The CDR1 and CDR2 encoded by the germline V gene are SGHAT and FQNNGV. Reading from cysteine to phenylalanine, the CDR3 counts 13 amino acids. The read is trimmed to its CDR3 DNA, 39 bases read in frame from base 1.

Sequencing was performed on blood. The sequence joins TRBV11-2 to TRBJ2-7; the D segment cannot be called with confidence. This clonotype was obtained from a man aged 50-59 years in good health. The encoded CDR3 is CASSLWEGYEQYF. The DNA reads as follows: TGTGCCAGCAGCTTGTGGGAAGGCTACGAGCAGTACTTC.